The rows below give T cell receptor beta chains drawn from one sample of a study of CD8+ T cells in alopecia areata. The protocol was immunoSEQ multiplex PCR, while the TCRdb copy is restricted to in-frame clones and leaves out a portion. The table records hundreds of thousands of clones, about three fifths of them present only once. The specimen was CD4+ T cells sorted from blood, collected between weeks 51 and 54, from a patient treated with tofacitinib. The source is a human donor with alopecia areata. CDR3s include the opening cysteine and the closing phenylalanine or tryptophan. D genes are given only for firm matches. Clone sizes are given selectively: once, few, many, or a class where the clone is expanded.

clone size	J gene	D gene	V gene	CDR3 DNA	CDR3 protein
NA	TRBJ1-6	NA	TRBV7-2	TGTGCCAGCAGCTTGTATGGCGCTTCACCCCTCCACTTT	CASSLYGASPLHF
NA	TRBJ2-1	NA	TRBV29-1	TGCAGCGCCGCCTCGGGGCCCAATGAGCAGTTCTTC	CSAASGPNEQFF
NA	TRBJ2-4	TRBD1	TRBV7-2	TGTGCCAGCAGCTTAGGGGACAGCAAAAACATTCAGTACTTC	CASSLGDSKNIQYF
NA	TRBJ2-7	TRBD1	TRBV2	TGTGCCAGCAGCGGGGACAGAGCCTACGAGCAGTACTTC	CASSGDRAYEQYF
NA	TRBJ1-1	NA	TRBV15	TGTGCCACCAGCGGAGGGACTGCCATGAACACTGAAGCTTTCTTT	CATSGGTAMNTEAFF
NA	TRBJ2-5	NA	TRBV5-1	TGCGCCAGCAGTCTCCCCCCGCTGGCCAAGTCCCAAGAGACCCAGTACTTC	CASSLPPLAKSQETQYF
NA	TRBJ2-5	NA	TRBV6-1	TGTGCCAGCAGTGAAGGGGGCGATAAAGAGACCCAGTACTTC	CASSEGGDKETQYF
NA	TRBJ1-1	NA	TRBV25-1	TGTGCCAGCAGTGATCCCTCCGGAGGGAACACTGAAGCTTTCTTT	CASSDPSGGNTEAFF
few	TRBJ1-2	NA	TRBV15	TGTGCCACCCAGGTCCGGGCGGAGCTTGGCTACACCTTC	CATQVRAELGYTF
NA	TRBJ2-6	NA	TRBV4-3	TGCGCCAGCAGCCAAGACGCCAGCCCGGCAGGGGCCAACGTCCTGACTTTC	CASSQDASPAGANVLTF
NA	TRBJ2-3	TRBD2	TRBV27	TGTGCCAGCAGTCTCCAGACTAGCGGGCCACTGGTAGATACGCAGTATTTT	CASSLQTSGPLVDTQYF
once	TRBJ1-5	NA	TRBV30	TGTGCCTGGAGCTTTTCTTCTCAGGTCCGGGATCAGCCCCAGCATTTT	CAWSFSSQVRDQPQHF
NA	TRBJ1-3	TRBD1	TRBV29-1	TGCAGCGTTGGCACAGGGGCCGGAAACACCATATATTTT	CSVGTGAGNTIYF
NA	TRBJ1-1	TRBD1	TRBV30	TGTGCCTGGAGGGAGGGGGCGCCCATGGGGATGAACACTGAAGCTTTCTTT	CAWREGAPMGMNTEAFF
NA	TRBJ2-6	NA	TRBV9	TGTGCCAGCAGCGTAGGAGAAGGGGCAGGGGCCAACGTCCTGACTTTC	CASSVGEGAGANVLTF
NA	TRBJ2-1	TRBD2	TRBV5-1	TGCGCCAGCAGCTTGATAGCGGGGGGGTACAATGAGCAGTTCTTC	CASSLIAGGYNEQFF
few	TRBJ2-7	NA	TRBV29-1	TGCAGCGTCCGTCCGGCCGTGGGGGAGCAGTACTTC	CSVRPAVGEQYF
few	TRBJ2-4	TRBD1	TRBV11-2	TGTGCCAGCAGCTCCTGGACAGGTCTAGAAAACATTCAGTACTTC	CASSSWTGLENIQYF
NA	TRBJ1-6	NA	TRBV30	TGTGCCTGGATGCGGGCAGGGACTTCACCCCTCCACTTT	CAWMRAGTSPLHF
NA	TRBJ1-4	NA	TRBV7-2	TGTGCCAGCAGCCCCGAGACAGCCCTTAATGAAAAACTGTTTTTT	CASSPETALNEKLFF
NA	TRBJ2-1	NA	TRBV6-5	TGTGCCAGCAGTTACGGGAACTACTACAATGAGCAGTTCTTC	CASSYGNYYNEQFF
few	TRBJ2-1	TRBD2	TRBV4-3	TGCGCCAGCAGCCAAATAGCGGGGGGCCTTTACAATGAGCAGTTCTTC	CASSQIAGGLYNEQFF